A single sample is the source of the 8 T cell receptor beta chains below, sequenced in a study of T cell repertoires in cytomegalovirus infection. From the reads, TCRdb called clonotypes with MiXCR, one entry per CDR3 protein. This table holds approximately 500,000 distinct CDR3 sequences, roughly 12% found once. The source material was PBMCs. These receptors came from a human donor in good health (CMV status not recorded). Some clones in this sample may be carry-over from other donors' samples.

The CDR3 loop is CSDGTASDYGYTF. The CDR3 DNA sequence: TGCAGCGACGGGACAGCCTCCGACTATGGCTACACCTTC. The rearrangement links TRBV29-1 to TRBJ1-2, with 7 bases lining up with TRBD1. Germline loops: CDR1 SQVTM, CDR2 ANQGSEA. J gave up 3 bases and V 7 bases, and 8 bases lay outside the gene matches. CDR3 length: 13 amino acids.

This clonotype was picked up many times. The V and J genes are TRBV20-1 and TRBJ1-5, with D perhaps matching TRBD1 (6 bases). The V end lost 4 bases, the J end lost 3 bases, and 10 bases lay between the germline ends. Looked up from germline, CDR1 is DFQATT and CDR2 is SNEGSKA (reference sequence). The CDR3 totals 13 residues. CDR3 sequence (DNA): TGCAGTGCTACGGGGGGCACCAATCAGCCCCAGCATTTT. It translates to CSATGGTNQPQHF.

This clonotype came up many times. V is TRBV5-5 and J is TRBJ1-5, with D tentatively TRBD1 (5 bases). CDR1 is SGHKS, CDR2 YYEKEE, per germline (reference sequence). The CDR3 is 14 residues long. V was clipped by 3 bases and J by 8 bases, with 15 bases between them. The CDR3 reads CASSWGRTSKPQHF. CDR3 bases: TGTGCCAGCAGCTGGGGACGGACCTCCAAGCCCCAGCATTTT. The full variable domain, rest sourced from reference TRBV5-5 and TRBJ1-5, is DAGVTQSPTHLIKTRGQQVTLRCSPISGHKSVSWYQQVLGQGPQFIFQYYEKEERGRGNFPDRFSARQFPNYSSELNVNALLLGDSALYLCASSWGRTSKPQHFGDGTRLSIL.

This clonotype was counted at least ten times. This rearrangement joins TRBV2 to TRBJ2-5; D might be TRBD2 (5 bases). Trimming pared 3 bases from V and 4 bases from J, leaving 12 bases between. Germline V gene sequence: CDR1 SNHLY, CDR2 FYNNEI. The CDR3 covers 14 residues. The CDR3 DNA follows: TGTGCCAGCAGTGAGTTCGGGGTCGGAGAGACCCAGTACTTC. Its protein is CASSEFGVGETQYF.

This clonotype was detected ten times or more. In nucleotides, the CDR3 is TGCAGCGCGAGGCCCTTAAATACGCAGTATTTT. Its translation is CSARPLNTQYF. The V and J genes are TRBV29-1 and TRBJ2-3; D call uncertain. The length of the CDR3 is 11 residues. Trimming removed 7 bases at V and 7 bases at J, with 12 bases between. From germline, CDR1 is SQVTM and CDR2 ANQGSEA.

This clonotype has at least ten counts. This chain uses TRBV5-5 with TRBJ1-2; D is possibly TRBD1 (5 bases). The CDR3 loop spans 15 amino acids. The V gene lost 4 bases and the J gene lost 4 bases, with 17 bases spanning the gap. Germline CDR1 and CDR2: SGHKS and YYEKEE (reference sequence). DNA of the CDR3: TGTGCCAGCAGCCCCGTTGGGGGTCGGGGCTATGGCTACACCTTC. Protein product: CASSPVGGRGYGYTF. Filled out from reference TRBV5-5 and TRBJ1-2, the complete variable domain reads DAGVTQSPTHLIKTRGQQVTLRCSPISGHKSVSWYQQVLGQGPQFIFQYYEKEERGRGNFPDRFSARQFPNYSSELNVNALLLGDSALYLCASSPVGGRGYGYTFGSGTRLTVV.

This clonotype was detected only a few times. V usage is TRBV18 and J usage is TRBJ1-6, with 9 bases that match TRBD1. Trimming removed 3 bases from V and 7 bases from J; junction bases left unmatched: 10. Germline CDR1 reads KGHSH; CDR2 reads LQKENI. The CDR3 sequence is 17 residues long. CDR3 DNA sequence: TGTGCCAGCTCACCGGACAGGGGTGCCTTAAAGAATTCACCCCTCCACTTT. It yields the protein CASSPDRGALKNSPLHF. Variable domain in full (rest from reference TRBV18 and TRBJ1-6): NAGVMQNPRHLVRRRGQEARLRCSPMKGHSHVYWYRQLPEEGLKFMVYLQKENIIDESGMPKERFSAEFPKEGPSILRIQQVVRGDSAAYFCASSPDRGALKNSPLHFGNGTRLTVT.

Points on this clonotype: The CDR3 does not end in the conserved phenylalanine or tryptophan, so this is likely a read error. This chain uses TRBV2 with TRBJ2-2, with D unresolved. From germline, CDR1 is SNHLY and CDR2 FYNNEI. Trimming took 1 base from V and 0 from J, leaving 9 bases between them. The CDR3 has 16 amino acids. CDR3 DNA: TGTGCCAGCAGTGAAGAGCAGACGTCGAACACCGGGGAGCTGTTTTTA. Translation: CASSEEQTSNTGELFL.